The entry below gives a single TCR beta chain sequence along with its context. No antigen is known for it. Use of 60 Vbeta and 13 Jbeta primers characterized the PCR. Authors' methods: Roughly 83 million unique TCR beta chains, around 10 million of them shared, were counted by a later analysis. Clones were read by immunoSEQ multiplex PCR, and TCRdb kept only the in-frame ones, dropping some. V and J calls and clone size are given by that table; D and trimming were obtained from the DNA. The table shows fewer than 120,000 clones, with roughly 84% occurring only once. This specimen belongs to a study of cytomegalovirus exposure and HLA in healthy donors. Each of the donors was a healthy bone marrow donor. Study observations and caveats: Some V segments could not be told apart, so they were left out, TRBV6-2 and TRBV6-3 among them. Upon later analysis, HLA-associated TCR beta chains proved more clonally expanded than other, equally common chains.

Germline CDR1 and CDR2: SGHAT and FQNNGV. V was cut by 2 bases and J by 0 bases, with 14 bases left in between. This CDR3 is built from 17 residues. The chain is built from TRBV11-2 and TRBJ1-3, with TRBD1 as a possible D gene (5 bases). Sequencing used PBMCs. This TCR came from a man aged 30-40 years in good health and CMV-seropositive. CDR3 residues: CASSLPQGTYSGNTIYF. The CDR3 DNA follows: TGTGCCAGCAGCTTACCACAAGGGACTTACTCTGGAAACACCATATATTTT. Filled out from reference TRBV11-2 and TRBJ1-3, the complete variable domain reads EAGVAQSPRYKIIEKRQSVAFWCNPISGHATLYWYQQILGQGPKLLIQFQNNGVVDDSQLPKDRFSAERLKGVDSTLKIQPAKLEDSAVYLCASSLPQGTYSGNTIYFGEGSWLTVV.